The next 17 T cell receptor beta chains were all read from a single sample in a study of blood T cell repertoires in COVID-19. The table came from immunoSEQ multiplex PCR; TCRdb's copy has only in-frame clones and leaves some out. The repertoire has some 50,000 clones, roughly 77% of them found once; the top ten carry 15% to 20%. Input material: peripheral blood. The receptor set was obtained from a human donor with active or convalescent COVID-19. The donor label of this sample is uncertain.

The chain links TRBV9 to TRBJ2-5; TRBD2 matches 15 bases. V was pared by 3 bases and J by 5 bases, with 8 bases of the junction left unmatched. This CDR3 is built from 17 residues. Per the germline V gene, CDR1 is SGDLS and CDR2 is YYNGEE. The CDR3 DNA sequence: TGTGCCAGCAGCGAAGACGGGACTAGCGGGAGGTGGGAGACCCAGTACTTC. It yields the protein CASSEDGTSGRWETQYF.

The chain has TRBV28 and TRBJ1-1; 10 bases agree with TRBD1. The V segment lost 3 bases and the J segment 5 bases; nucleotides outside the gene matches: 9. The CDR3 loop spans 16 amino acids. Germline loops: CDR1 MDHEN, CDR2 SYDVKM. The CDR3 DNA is TGTGCCAGCAGTTTTCCCAGGACAGGGGGTGAAACTGAAGCTTTCTTT. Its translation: CASSFPRTGGETEAFF.

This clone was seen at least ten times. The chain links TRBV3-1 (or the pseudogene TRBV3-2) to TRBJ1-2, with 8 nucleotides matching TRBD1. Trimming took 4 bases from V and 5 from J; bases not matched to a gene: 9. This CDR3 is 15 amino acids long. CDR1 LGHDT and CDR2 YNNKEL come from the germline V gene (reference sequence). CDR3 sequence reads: CASSRTGPLYYGYTF. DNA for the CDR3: TGTGCCAGCAGCCGGACAGGGCCGTTGTATTATGGCTACACCTTC.

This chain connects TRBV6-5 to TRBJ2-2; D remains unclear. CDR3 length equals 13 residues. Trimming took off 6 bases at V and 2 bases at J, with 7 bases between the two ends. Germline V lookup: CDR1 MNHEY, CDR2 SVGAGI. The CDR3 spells CASRTYNTGELFF. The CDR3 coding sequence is TGTGCCAGCAGGACTTACAACACCGGGGAGCTGTTTTTT.

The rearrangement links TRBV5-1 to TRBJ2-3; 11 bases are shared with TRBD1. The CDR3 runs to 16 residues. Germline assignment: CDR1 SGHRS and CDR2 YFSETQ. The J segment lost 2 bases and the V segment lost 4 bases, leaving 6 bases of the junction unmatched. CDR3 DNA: TGCGCCAGCAGCCAGGGGACAGGGGGGAACACAGATACGCAGTATTTT. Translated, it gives CASSQGTGGNTDTQYF.

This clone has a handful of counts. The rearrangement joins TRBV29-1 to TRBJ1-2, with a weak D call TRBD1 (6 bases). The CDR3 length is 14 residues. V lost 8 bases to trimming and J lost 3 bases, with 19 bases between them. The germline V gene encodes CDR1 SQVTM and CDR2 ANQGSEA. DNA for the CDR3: TGCAGCAGTGGACCGACAGGAGGAGACTATGGCTACACCTTC. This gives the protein CSSGPTGGDYGYTF.

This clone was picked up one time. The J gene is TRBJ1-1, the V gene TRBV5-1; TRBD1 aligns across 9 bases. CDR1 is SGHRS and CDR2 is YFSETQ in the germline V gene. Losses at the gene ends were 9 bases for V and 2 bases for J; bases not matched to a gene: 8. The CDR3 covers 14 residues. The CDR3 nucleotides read TGCGCCACCCAACAGACAGGGGGAAACACTGAAGCTTTCTTT. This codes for CATQQTGGNTEAFF.

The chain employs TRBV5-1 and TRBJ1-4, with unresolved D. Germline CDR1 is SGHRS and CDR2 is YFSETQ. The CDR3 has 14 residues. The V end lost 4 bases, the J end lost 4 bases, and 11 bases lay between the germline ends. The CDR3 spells CASSITTLNEKLFF. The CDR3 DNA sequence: TGCGCCAGCAGCATTACTACGCTTAATGAAAAACTGTTTTTT.

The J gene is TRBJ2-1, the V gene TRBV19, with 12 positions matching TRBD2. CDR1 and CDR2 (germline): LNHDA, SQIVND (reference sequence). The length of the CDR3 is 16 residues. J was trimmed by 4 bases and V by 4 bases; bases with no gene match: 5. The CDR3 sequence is CASSTTTSGRYNEQFF. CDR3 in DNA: TGTGCCAGTAGTACCACAACTAGCGGGAGGTACAATGAGCAGTTCTTC.

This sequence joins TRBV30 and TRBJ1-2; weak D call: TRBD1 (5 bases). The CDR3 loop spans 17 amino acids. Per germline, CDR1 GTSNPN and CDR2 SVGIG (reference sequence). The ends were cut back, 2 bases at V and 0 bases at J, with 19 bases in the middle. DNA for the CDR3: TGTGCCTGGAGTATACCTAGGACAACTCCTGCTAACTATGGCTACACCTTC. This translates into CAWSIPRTTPANYGYTF.

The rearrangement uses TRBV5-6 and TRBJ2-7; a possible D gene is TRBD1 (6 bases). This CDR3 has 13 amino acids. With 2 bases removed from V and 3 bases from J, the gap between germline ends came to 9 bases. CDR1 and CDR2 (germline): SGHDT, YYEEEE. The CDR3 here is CASSLQGFYEQYF. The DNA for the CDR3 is TGTGCCAGCAGCTTACAGGGATTCTACGAGCAGTACTTC.

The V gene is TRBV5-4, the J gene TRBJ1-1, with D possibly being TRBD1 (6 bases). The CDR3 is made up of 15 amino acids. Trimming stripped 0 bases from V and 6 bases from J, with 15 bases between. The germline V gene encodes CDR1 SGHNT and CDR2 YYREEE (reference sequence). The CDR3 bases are TGTGCCAGCAGCTTGGCCGGGAACAGGGCATCTGAAGCTTTCTTT. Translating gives CASSLAGNRASEAFF.

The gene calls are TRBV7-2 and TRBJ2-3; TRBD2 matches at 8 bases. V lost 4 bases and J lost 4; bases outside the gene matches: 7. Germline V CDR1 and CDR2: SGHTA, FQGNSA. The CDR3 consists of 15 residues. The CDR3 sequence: CASSSKREWADTQYF. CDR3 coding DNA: TGTGCCAGCAGCTCCAAGCGGGAGTGGGCAGATACGCAGTATTTT.

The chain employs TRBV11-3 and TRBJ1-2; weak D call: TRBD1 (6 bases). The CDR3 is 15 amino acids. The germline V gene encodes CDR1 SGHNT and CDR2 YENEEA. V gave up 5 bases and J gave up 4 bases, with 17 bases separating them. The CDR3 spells CASSPGAVGIYGYTF. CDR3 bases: TGTGCCAGCAGCCCAGGGGCAGTTGGGATCTATGGCTACACCTTC.

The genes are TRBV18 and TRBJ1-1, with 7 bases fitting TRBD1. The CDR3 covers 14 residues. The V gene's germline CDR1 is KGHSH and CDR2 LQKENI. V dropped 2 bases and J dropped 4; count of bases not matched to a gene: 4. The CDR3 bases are TGTGCCAGCTCACCAGTACAGGGGAGCACTGAAGCTTTCTTT. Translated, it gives CASSPVQGSTEAFF.

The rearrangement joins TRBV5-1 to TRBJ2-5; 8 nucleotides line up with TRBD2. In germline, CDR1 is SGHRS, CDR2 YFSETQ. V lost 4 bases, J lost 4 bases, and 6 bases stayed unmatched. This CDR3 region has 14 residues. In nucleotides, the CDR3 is TGCGCCAGCAGCCGGGGGGGGCGCCTAGAGACCCAGTACTTC. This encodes CASSRGGRLETQYF.

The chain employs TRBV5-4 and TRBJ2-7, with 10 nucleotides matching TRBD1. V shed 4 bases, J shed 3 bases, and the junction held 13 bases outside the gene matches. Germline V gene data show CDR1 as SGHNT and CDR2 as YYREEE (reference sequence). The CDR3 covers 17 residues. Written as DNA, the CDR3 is TGTGCCAGCAGCGTAAAACCTCGGGACAGGGGAAACTACGAGCAGTACTTC. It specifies CASSVKPRDRGNYEQYF.